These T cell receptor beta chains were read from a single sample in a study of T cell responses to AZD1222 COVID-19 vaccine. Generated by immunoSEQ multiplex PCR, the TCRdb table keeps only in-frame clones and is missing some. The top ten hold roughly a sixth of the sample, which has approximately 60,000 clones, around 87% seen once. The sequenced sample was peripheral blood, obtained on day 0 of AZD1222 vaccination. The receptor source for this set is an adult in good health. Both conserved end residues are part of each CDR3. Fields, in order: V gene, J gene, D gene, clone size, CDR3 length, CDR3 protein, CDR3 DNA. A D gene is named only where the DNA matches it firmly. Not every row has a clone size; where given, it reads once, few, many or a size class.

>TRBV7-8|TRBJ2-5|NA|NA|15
CASSLALQTLGTQYF
TGTGCCAGCAGCTTAGCGCTACAGACCCTTGGGACCCAGTACTTC
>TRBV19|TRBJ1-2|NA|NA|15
CASSTTATTNYGYTF
TGTGCCAGTAGTACTACAGCCACTACAAACTATGGCTACACCTTC
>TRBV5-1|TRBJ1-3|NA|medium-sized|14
CASQSGVTGNTIYF
TGCGCCAGCCAGTCTGGGGTAACTGGAAACACCATATATTTT
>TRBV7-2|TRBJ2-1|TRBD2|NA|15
CASSLVLAGDNEQFF
TGTGCCAGCAGCTTAGTACTAGCGGGGGACAATGAGCAGTTCTTC
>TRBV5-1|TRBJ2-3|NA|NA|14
CASSLEGPPDTQYF
TGCGCCAGCAGCTTGGAGGGGCCTCCAGATACGCAGTATTTT
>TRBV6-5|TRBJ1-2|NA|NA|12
CASSQPDDGYTF
TGTGCCAGCAGTCAGCCCGATGATGGCTACACCTTC
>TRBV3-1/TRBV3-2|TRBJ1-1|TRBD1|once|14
CASSPGQGITEAFF
TGTGCCAGCAGCCCGGGACAGGGGATCACTGAAGCTTTCTTT
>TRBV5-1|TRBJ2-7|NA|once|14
CASSFAGMRYEQYF
TGCGCCAGCAGCTTCGCAGGGATGAGATACGAGCAGTACTTC
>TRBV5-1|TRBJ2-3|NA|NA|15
CASSLGPPSTDTQYF
TGCGCCAGCAGCTTGGGGCCCCCGAGCACAGATACGCAGTATTTT
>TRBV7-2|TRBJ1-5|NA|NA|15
CASSFGGPSNQPQHF
TGTGCCAGCAGCTTCGGGGGACCGAGCAATCAGCCCCAGCATTTT
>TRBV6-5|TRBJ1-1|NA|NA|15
CASSYGMTVGTEAFF
TGTGCCAGCAGTTACGGGATGACAGTGGGCACTGAAGCTTTCTTT
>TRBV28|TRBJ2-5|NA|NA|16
CATSPLGKWDQETQYF
TGTGCCACCTCCCCCCTGGGAAAATGGGACCAAGAGACCCAGTACTTC
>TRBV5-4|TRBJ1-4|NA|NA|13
CASSLHNGEKLFF
TGTGCCAGCAGCTTACATAATGGCGAAAAACTGTTTTTT
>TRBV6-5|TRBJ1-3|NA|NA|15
CASSSKQEGSTTIYF
TGTGCCAGCAGTTCCAAACAGGAAGGTTCTACCACCATATATTTT
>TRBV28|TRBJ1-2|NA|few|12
CASTPGYYGYTF
TGTGCCAGCACTCCTGGATACTATGGCTACACCTTC
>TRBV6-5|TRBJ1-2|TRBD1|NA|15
CASSPGAGGDYGYTF
TGTGCCAGCAGCCCCGGGGCAGGGGGCGACTATGGCTACACCTTC
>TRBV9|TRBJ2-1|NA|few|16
CASSVGRESQSGEQFF
TGTGCCAGCAGCGTAGGACGGGAGAGCCAGTCCGGTGAGCAGTTCTTC
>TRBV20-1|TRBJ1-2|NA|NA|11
CSAQPGLSSTF
TGCAGTGCTCAACCGGGTTTGTCTTCCACCTTC
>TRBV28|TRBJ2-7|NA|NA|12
CASSFPNYEQYF
TGTGCCAGCAGTTTCCCCAACTACGAGCAGTACTTC
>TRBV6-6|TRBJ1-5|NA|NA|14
CASIGTVGYQPQHF
TGTGCCAGCATTGGGACCGTGGGGTATCAGCCCCAGCATTTT
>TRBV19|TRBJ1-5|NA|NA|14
CAIQGKGGTQPQHF
TGTGCCATCCAGGGGAAGGGTGGTACTCAGCCCCAGCATTTT
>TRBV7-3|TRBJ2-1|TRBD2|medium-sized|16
CASSPRGLAGYNEQFF
TGTGCCAGCAGCCCAAGAGGACTAGCGGGCTACAATGAGCAGTTCTTC
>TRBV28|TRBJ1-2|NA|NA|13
CASTLSPGYGYTF
TGTGCCAGCACTCTTTCCCCGGGCTATGGCTACACCTTC
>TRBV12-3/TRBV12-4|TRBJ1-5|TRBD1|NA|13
CASSFKTGEPQHF
TGTGCCAGCAGTTTCAAGACAGGGGAGCCCCAGCATTTT
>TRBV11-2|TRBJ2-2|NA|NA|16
CASSLRFSRDTGELFF
TGTGCCAGCAGCTTACGGTTTTCCCGGGACACCGGGGAGCTGTTTTTT
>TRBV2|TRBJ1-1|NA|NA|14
CASSLQEGGTEAFF
TGTGCCAGCAGTCTACAGGAGGGGGGCACTGAAGCTTTCTTT
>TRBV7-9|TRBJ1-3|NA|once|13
CASRPAGWRTIYF
TGTGCCAGCAGACCGGCTGGGTGGAGGACCATATATTTT
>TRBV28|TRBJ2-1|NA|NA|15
CEQGGTSSSYNEQFF
TGTGAACAAGGGGGGACTTCGAGCTCCTACAATGAGCAGTTCTTC
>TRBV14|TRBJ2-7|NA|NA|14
CASSQDSLSYEQYF
TGTGCCAGCAGCCAAGATTCGCTTTCCTACGAGCAGTACTTC
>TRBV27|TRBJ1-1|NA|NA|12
CASRKALQEAFF
TGTGCCAGCCGTAAGGCCCTACAGGAAGCTTTCTTT
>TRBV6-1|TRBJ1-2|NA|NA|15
CASSERLYTADGYTF
TGTGCCAGCAGTGAACGCCTTTATACGGCGGATGGCTACACCTTC
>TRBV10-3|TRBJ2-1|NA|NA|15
CAISVWDLAHNEQFF
TGTGCCATCAGTGTTTGGGATCTTGCCCACAATGAGCAGTTCTTC
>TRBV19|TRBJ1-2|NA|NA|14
CASSTYGHLYGYTF
TGTGCCAGTAGTACATACGGACACCTTTATGGCTACACCTTC
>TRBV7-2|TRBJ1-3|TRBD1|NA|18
CASSPRQGARGFRNTIYF
TGTGCCAGCAGCCCTAGACAGGGGGCACGAGGATTTAGAAACACCATATATTTT
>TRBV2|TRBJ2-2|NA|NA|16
CASSEARALGSGELFF
TGTGCCAGCAGTGAAGCGCGCGCGCTGGGTTCCGGGGAGCTGTTTTTT
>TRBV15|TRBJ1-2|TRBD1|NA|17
CATSRTTGTGPLHGYTF
TGTGCCACCAGCAGAACGACCGGGACAGGGCCTTTACATGGCTACACCTTC